This T cell receptor (beta chain) originates from a study of glioma-infiltrating T cells after dendritic cell vaccination (dated by TCRdb to about 2016). Study-wide context: A cohort of about 15 glioblastoma patients from Phase I and II dendritic cell vaccination trials was included, of whom 9 were newly diagnosed and 6 had recurrent disease. Each patient got three intradermal injections of the dendritic cell vaccine, spaced at biweekly intervals, in the arm below the axilla. TCR sequencing metrics, including TIL content and tumor-blood repertoire overlap, were correlated with survival after dendritic cell vaccination. Between about 2003 and 2012, patients were given autologous tumor lysate-pulsed dendritic cell vaccination. To make the vaccine, monocyte-derived dendritic cells were cultured for approximately 7 days with IL-4 and GM-CSF and then pulsed overnight with autologous tumor lysate. Tumor-infiltrating lymphocyte content was quantified and tumor and blood repertoires were compared in dendritic cell-vaccinated glioblastoma patients by deep sequencing of TCR beta CDR3 regions. What the research found in general, with its limitations: The three-group TCR overlap response model was described as speculative and requiring prospective validation. The cohort was small and heterogeneous, with few patients having full blood and tumor sets and even fewer initial-recurrent tumor pairs. TCR clonality showed no direct relationship with survival, which suggests that a diverse polyclonal response may be important. After dendritic cell vaccination, a higher estimated pretreatment TIL content predicted longer time to progression and overall survival.

Patients were selected for having adequate residual fresh-frozen tumor tissue and more than two years of available survival data. Although molecular status otherwise differed among the glioblastoma patients, no patient had an isocitrate dehydrogenase mutation. PBMC were collected before vaccination, two weeks after the third vaccination, and at tumor progression when it occurred. The Qiagen DNeasy Blood extraction Kit was used for extraction of genomic DNA. For this chain, trimming is 3 bases at the V end and 5 bases at the J end, and the number of junction bases without a gene match is 10. For CDR1 and CDR2, the germline V gene (reference sequence) lists LNHNV and YYDKDF. Spanning cysteine to phenylalanine, the CDR3 consists of 15 amino acids. Of the read, only the CDR3 DNA is kept; its 45 bases are in frame from base 1. This clone was picked up one time. Its antigen is currently not known. No much larger clone is present one base from it, and per-base qualities are unavailable.

TCRB CDR3 regions were amplified from approximately 2 ug genomic DNA, or all available DNA if less, using the immunoSEQ assay. Multiplex PCR used 60 forward primers for TCR V beta segments and 13 reverse primers for J beta segments. Synthetic control templates were spiked into each sample at limiting dilution to estimate reads per starting template. Sequencing produced 87 bp reads on the Illumina HiSeq System. The published analysis was carried out like this. PCR and sequencing errors were removed by merging closely related sequences with a nearest neighbor algorithm. TCR overlap was measured as the percentage of unique tumor TCR beta sequences that were also present in the peripheral blood of the same patient. This is the immuneACCESS table as TCRdb keeps it, with only in-frame sequences that have V and J called. A part of the clones is gone; compared with another copy, unresolved V genes explain less than half, and the rest is unexplained. V, J and clone size are taken as reported in that table, and D and trimming were inferred from the DNA itself. Recorded for this sample are around 89,000 clones; just over 85% of them occurred a single time. The top ten constitute around 16% of the sample.

Source: blood, taken before dendritic cell vaccination. This chain joins TRBV15 to TRBJ2-7; 7 middle bases align to TRBD1. This TCR was recovered from a human donor with glioblastoma. CDR3 sequence: CATSSLQGPLNEQYF. The nucleotides are TGTGCCACCAGCAGTTTACAGGGGCCTTTAAACGAGCAGTACTTC.